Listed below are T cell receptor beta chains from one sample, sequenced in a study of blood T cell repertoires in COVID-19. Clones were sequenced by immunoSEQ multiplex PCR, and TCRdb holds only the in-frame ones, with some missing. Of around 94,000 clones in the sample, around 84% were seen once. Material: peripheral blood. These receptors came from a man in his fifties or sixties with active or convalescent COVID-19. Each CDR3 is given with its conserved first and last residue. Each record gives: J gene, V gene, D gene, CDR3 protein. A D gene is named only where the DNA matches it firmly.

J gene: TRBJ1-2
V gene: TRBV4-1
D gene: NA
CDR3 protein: CASSQEGGSNYGYTF

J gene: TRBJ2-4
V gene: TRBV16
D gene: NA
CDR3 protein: CASSQSGGSVTFLAKNIQYF

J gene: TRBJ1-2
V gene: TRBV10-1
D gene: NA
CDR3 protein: CASSDRDDYGYTF

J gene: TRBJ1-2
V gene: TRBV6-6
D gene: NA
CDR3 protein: CASSQTESPISYGYTF

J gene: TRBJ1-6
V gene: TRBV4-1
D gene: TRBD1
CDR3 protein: CASSRPRQGLNSPLHF

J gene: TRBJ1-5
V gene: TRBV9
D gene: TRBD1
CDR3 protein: CASSVGQGAGQPQHF

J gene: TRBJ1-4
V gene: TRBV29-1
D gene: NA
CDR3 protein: CSVESQGTEKLFF

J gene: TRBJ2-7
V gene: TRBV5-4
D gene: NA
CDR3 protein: CASSFSGGKSYEQYF

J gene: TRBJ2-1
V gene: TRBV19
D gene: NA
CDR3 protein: CASSGGARDNEQFF

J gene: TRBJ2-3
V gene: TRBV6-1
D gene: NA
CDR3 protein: CASSEGVTLGGGTDTQYF

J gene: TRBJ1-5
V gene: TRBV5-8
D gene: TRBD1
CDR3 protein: CASSSGQPSNQPQHF

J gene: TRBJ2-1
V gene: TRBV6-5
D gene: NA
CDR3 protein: CASYPGQAIIKVF

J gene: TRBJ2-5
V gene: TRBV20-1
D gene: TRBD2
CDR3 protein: CSASSSGGIQETQYF

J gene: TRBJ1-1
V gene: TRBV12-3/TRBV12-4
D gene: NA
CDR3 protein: CASSRGGFGEAFF

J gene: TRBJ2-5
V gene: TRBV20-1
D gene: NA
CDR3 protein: CSATQGETQYF

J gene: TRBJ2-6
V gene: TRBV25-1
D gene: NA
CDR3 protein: CASSPVSGANVLTF

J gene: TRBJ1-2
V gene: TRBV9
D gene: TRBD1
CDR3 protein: CASSGRTGGDDYGYTF

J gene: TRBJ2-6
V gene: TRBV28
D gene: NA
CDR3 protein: CASSGHTTGANVLTF

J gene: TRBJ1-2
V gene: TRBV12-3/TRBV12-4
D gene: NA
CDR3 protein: CASTTDRLYGYTF

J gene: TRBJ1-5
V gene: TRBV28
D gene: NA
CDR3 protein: CASSSPGHGRNQPQHF

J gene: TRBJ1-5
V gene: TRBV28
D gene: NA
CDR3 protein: CASSLGGGNQPQHF

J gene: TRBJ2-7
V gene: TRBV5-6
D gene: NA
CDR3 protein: CASSTTGEQYF

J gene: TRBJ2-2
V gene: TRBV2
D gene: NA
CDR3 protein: CASKRRAGEYGELFF

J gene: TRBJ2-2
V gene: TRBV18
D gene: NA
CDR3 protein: CASSPGQLLNTGELFF

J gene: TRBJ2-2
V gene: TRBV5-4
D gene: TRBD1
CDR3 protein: CASSTGESATGELFF